This T cell receptor beta chain was sequenced for a study of CD8 T cells in Susac syndrome. As for the study in general: The sequenced Susac syndrome patients comprised five or six with active disease and about eight in remission. When blood was collected, patients with Susac syndrome were therapy-naive, were taking corticosteroids, or were receiving intravenous immunoglobulin alone.

Study-level points and caveats: Across the total CD8+ repertoires, roughly 16 Susac-specific public clones were found. The CD8+ TEMRA repertoires yielded five such clones.

Points on this clonotype: What it binds is unknown.

An amount of RNA that ranged from roughly 0.5 to 1 ug was reverse transcribed with random hexamers. TCRdb independently ran MiXCR on the immunoSEQ multiplex PCR reads; one entry per CDR3 protein. Of some 130,000 distinct CDR3 sequences listed, just under 95% were seen once; the top ten hold roughly 0.17%. Germline-derived CDR1 and CDR2 are SQVTM and ANQGSEA. V was pared by 5 bases and J by 0 bases, with 2 bases of the junction left unmatched. The CDR3 is 13 amino acids. TEMRA cells were FACS-enriched, unlike CD8+ and CD4+ T cells, which were negatively isolated. V is TRBV29-1 and J is TRBJ2-7; 9 bases match TRBD1. This receptor was identified in a human donor with Susac syndrome. Sequencing was performed on CD8+ T cells from PBMCs. The CDR3 here is CSVSGQGSYEQYF. DNA of the CDR3: TGCAGCGTTTCGGGACAGGGCTCCTACGAGCAGTACTTC.